This TCR beta chain originates from a study of shared clonotypes between healthy human individuals. Germline CDR1 reads SGHDT; CDR2 reads YYEEEE. The CDR3 runs to 17 residues. V gave up 4 bases and J gave up 2 bases; unmatched junction bases: 11. Assay used: immunoSEQ multiplex PCR; TCRdb lists only in-frame clones, some missing. The sample contains 950,000 to 1,200,000 clones, roughly 80% of which appear only once. The specimen was memory CD4+ T cells from PBMCs. Subset: CD45RA-negative fraction. The rearrangement links TRBV5-6 to TRBJ2-1; TRBD2 matches at 8 bases. The clonotype comes from a young man in good health. Some clones in this sample may be carry-over from other donors' samples. CDR3 DNA: TGTGCCAGCAGCAGACTCACTAGCGGAGCTACCTACAATGAGCAGTTCTTC. It encodes CASSRLTSGATYNEQFF.